The 3 T cell receptor beta chains below come from one sample, sequenced in a study of blood T cell repertoires in COVID-19. Libraries were prepared by immunoSEQ multiplex PCR; TCRdb keeps only in-frame clonotypes and omits some of them. The sample has approximately 300,000 clones, roughly nine tenths seen once; the top ten hold 2% to 3%. Sequenced input: PBMCs or T cells enriched from blood (not recorded which). These TCRs come from a man in his fifties or sixties who had recovered from COVID-19.

The chain recombines TRBV11-3 with TRBJ2-7, with 12 nucleotides matching TRBD2. The germline CDR1 and CDR2 sequences are SGHNT and YENEEA. Trimming at V came to 5 bases and at J to 2 bases, leaving 4 bases not matched to a gene. The CDR3 contains 15 residues. The CDR3 spells CASSVSSGRAYEQYF. CDR3 in DNA: TGTGCCAGCAGCGTGTCTAGCGGGAGGGCCTACGAGCAGTACTTC.

V gene TRBV7-3 combines with J gene TRBJ2-1; 8 bases are shared with TRBD1. V dropped 6 bases and J dropped 1; count of bases not matched to a gene: 5. Germline assignment: CDR1 SGHTA and CDR2 FQGTGA. The CDR3 spans 15 residues. Here the CDR3 DNA reads TGTGCCAGCAGGGAGGACAGGGCTTCCTACAATGAGCAGTTCTTC. It codes for CASREDRASYNEQFF.

The chain couples TRBV6-5 to TRBJ1-1; TRBD1 might be the D (6 bases). The germline gives CDR1 MNHEY, CDR2 SVGAGI. The germline V and J ends were trimmed by 0 bases and 5 bases, with 10 bases remaining between them. This CDR3 contains 14 residues. In DNA form, the CDR3 reads TGTGCCAGCAGTTACTCAGGGGGGGGAACTGAAGCTTTCTTT. Translating gives CASSYSGGGTEAFF.